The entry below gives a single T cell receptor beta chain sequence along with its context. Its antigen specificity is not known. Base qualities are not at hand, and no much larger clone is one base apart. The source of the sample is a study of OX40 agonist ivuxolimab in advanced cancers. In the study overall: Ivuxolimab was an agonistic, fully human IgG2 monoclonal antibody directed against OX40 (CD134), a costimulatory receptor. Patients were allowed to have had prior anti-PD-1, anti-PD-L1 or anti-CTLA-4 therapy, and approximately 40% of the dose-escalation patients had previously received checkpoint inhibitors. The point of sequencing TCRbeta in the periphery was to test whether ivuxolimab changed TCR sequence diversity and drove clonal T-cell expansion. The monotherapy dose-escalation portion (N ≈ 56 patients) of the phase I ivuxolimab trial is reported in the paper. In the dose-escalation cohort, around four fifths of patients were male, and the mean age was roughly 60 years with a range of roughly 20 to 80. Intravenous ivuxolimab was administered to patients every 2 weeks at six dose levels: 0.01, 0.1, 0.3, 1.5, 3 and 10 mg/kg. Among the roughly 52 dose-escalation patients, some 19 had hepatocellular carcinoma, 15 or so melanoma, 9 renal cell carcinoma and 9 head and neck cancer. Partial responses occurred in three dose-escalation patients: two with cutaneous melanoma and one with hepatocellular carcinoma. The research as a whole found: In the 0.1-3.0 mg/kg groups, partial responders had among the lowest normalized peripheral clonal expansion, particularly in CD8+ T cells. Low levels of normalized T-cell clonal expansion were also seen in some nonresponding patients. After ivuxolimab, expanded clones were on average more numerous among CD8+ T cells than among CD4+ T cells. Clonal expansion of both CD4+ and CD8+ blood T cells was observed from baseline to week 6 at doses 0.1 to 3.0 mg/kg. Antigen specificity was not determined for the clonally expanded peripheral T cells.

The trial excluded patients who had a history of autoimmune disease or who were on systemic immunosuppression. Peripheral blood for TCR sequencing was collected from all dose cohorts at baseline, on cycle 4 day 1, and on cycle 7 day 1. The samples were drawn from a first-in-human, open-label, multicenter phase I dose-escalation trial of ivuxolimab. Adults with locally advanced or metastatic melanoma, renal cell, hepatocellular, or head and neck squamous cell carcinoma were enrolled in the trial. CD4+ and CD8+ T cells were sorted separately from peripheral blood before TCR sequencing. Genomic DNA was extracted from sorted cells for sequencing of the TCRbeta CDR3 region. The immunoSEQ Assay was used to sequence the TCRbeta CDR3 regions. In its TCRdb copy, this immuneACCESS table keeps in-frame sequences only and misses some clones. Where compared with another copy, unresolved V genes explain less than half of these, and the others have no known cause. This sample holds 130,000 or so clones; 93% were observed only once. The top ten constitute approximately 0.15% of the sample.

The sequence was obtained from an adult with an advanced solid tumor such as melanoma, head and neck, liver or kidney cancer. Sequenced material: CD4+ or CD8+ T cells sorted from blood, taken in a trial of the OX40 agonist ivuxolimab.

The CDR3 is CASSGRWGDYGYTF. The sequenced DNA: TGTGCCAGCAGCGGACGGTGGGGGGACTATGGCTACACCTTC. Here the chain combines TRBV9 and TRBJ1-2; a weak D assignment points to TRBD1 (5 bases agree). The CDR3 contains 14 residues, cysteine and phenylalanine counted. Only the CDR3 DNA stays, 42 bases, in frame from base 1. CDR1 and CDR2 are read off the germline V gene as SGDLS and YYNGEE. V and J lose 3 bases and 3 bases, and a span of 12 bases separates them. Full variable domain (CDR3 extended with the reference TRBV9 and TRBJ1-2 proteins): DSGVTQTPKHLITATGQRVTLRCSPRSGDLSVYWYQQSLDQGLQFLIQYYNGEERAKGNILERFSAQQFPDLHSELNLSSLELGDSALYFCASSGRWGDYGYTFGSGTRLTVV.